This T cell receptor beta chain comes out of a study of blood T cell repertoires in COVID-19 (TCRdb year 2020). Turning to the overall study: Samples from collaborators originated in the United States, Italy and Spain and spanned both the acute and convalescent phases of COVID-19. The material from the prospective study consisted of cDNA or gDNA derived from T cells, B-cell-depleted T cells, or PBMCs. The dataset comprised deeply sampled blood TCRbeta repertoires from subjects exposed to, actively infected with, or recovered from COVID-19. The repertoires were released in a freely available public database intended as a resource for research on the immune response to SARS-CoV-2. The samples were drawn from the first 160 participants of the ongoing ImmuneRACE study and from 1,254 subjects provided by 6 global collaborators. Nearly every sample came with metadata listing a de-identified subject ID, COVID-19 status, age in years and sex. Where available, HLA class I and class II types were obtained from metadata supplied by the sample provider rather than from assay-based typing.

The immunoSEQ Assay, a bias-controlled multiplex PCR, was used to amplify TCRbeta CDR3 regions from genomic DNA. Regarding the original processing steps: The number of nucleated cells in each sample was estimated by amplification of reference gene primers within the assay. To quantify the absolute abundance of each unique TCRbeta CDR3 rearrangement, sequence reads were collapsed and filtered. For each sample, productive Simpson clonality was calculated as the square root of Simpson's diversity index across productive rearrangements. Here the immuneACCESS table is served through TCRdb, limited to in-frame sequences with V and J called. Missing clones are a known gap in these copies; in checked studies unresolved V genes cover under half, and the rest lacks a known reason. The DNA gave D and trimming, while V, J and clone size come from that table. Recorded for this sample are more than 150,000 clones; roughly 94% of them occurred a single time. Of the sample, approximately 0.69% is held by the ten largest clones.

Per the germline V gene, MNHEY is the CDR1 and SVGAGI is the CDR2. The junction shows trimming of 7 bases on V and 6 bases on J, plus 18 bases between the germline ends. From the cysteine through the phenylalanine, the CDR3 covers 15 amino acids. The sequence is cut down to CDR3 DNA, 45 bases in frame from base 1. To note about this clone: It has no known antigen specificity. Base qualities are not recorded, but no much larger clone differs from it by a single base.

Study-wide conclusions, independent of this receptor: Clinical and demographic metadata were provided uncurated, with the amount varying by source and participant.

One collaborating source in Seattle enrolled patients while the patients were actively infected and followed the patients over time throughout the course of disease. Whole blood was collected in K2EDTA tubes by collaborating institutions according to the institutions' own protocols. Collaborator samples were shipped for TCRbeta analysis as frozen whole blood, isolated PBMCs, or DNA extracted from either sample type. This clonotype originated in a man aged 25-45 years with COVID-19, enrolled during active disease. The rearranged segments are TRBV6-5 and TRBJ1-4; TRBD1 is a weak D gene call, 6 bases matching. Specimen: peripheral blood. The sequenced DNA is TGTGCCAGCAAAGGGGGGGCAAGTTCCTATGAAAAACTGTTTTTT. The encoded protein is CASKGGASSYEKLFF.